This T cell receptor beta chain emerged from a study of cytomegalovirus exposure and HLA in healthy donors. Findings of the study overall: Available immune exposure information covered CMV serostatus only. Associated with HLA alleles at 0.05 false discovery rate in a later analysis were fewer than 20,000 TCR beta sequences. Associated with cytomegalovirus, according to the listing, were around 160 TCR beta chains.

On this clone: Its target is not known.

Trimming removed 3 bases at V and 6 bases at J, with 12 bases between. The CDR3 contains 14 residues. Germline CDR1 KGHSH, CDR2 LQKENI. Vbeta (60) and Jbeta (13) primers were used in the PCR. TCRdb's copy holds only in-frame clones and misses some; the assay was immunoSEQ multiplex PCR. This table holds about 110,000 clones, 74% found once. The sample comprised PBMCs. This sequence joins TRBV18 and TRBJ1-5, with no clear D. The sequence derives from a man aged 30 to 39 in good health and CMV-seropositive. As DNA, the CDR3 is TGTGCCAGCTCACCCCGAGGAGGGTCTCAGCCCCAGCATTTT. Amino acids: CASSPRGGSQPQHF.